This TCR beta chain was sequenced in a study of Graves' ophthalmopathy and Graves' hyperthyroidism. Whole-study results and caveats: Thyroid clonotypes that were expanded above 0.001 frequency mostly also appeared in blood.

This CDR3 has 14 residues. Trimming pared 0 bases from V and 3 bases from J, leaving 5 bases between. Germline V gene lookup returns CDR1 PRHDT and CDR2 FYEKMQ (reference sequence). This clonotype showed up many times. Its antigen remains unidentified. The authors amplified TCR beta CDR3 regions, and they did so from RNA transcripts for repertoire sequencing. A first-round RT-PCR used HTBI primers, followed by a second-round multiplex PCR. TCRdb reprocessed the multiplex PCR reads with MiXCR, giving one entry per CDR3 protein. The sample includes 170,000 or so distinct CDR3 sequences, around two fifths of them seen just once.

Sequenced input: peripheral blood. The clonotype comes from a middle-aged woman with Graves' ophthalmopathy. The chain links TRBV13 to TRBJ2-2, with TRBD1 as a possible D gene (5 bases). CDR3 DNA: TGTGCCAGCAGCTTAGGACAGGACACCGGGGAGCTGTTTTTT. Its protein is CASSLGQDTGELFF.